The rows below give T cell receptor beta chains drawn from one sample of a study of T-cell reconstitution after alpha-beta-depleted transplantation in children. TCRdb reprocessed the PCR reads with MiXCR, giving one entry per CDR3 protein. This sample carries around 800,000 distinct CDR3 sequences, around 17% of them seen once, and the ten largest clones take around 5%. Material: PBMCs, mostly from graft donor cells, obtained 360 days after TCRalphabeta/CD19-depleted stem cell transplant. These receptor sequences come from a male patient younger than 18 who had a stem cell transplant for acute lymphoblastic leukemia, so the T cells may come from the graft donor. CDR3s include the opening cysteine and the closing phenylalanine or tryptophan. Each record gives: V gene, J gene, D gene, clone size, CDR3 protein, CDR3 DNA. D genes are given only for firm matches. Clone size is shown for a subset of rows, as once, few, many or a class of expanded clone.

TRBV2	TRBJ2-5	.	.	CASSDREYQETQYF	TGTGCCAGCAGTGATAGGGAGTACCAAGAGACCCAGTACTTC
TRBV15	TRBJ2-1	.	few	CATSRNIDEQFF	TGTGCCACCAGCAGGAACATAGATGAGCAGTTCTTC
TRBV3-1	TRBJ2-7	TRBD2	once	CASSPLTSGPSEQYF	TGTGCCAGCAGCCCACTTACTAGCGGCCCCTCCGAGCAGTACTTC
TRBV5-1	TRBJ2-2	.	many	CASSLVPNTGELFF	TGCGCCAGCAGCCTAGTCCCGAACACCGGGGAGCTGTTTTTT
TRBV3-1	TRBJ2-3	.	.	CASTSIGGSDTQYF	TGTGCCAGCACCTCAATCGGGGGCTCGGATACGCAGTATTTT
TRBV28	TRBJ2-1	.	few	CASRFGGGDWWFF	TGTGCCAGCAGGTTCGGAGGGGGGGATTGGTGGTTCTTC
TRBV9	TRBJ2-1	.	.	CASSPIGGKGNEQFF	TGTGCCAGCAGCCCTATCGGCGGGAAGGGGAATGAGCAGTTCTTC
TRBV29-1	TRBJ1-2	.	many	CSVERGGQDRPYGYTF	TGCAGCGTTGAAAGGGGGGGCCAGGACAGACCTTATGGCTACACCTTC
TRBV5-1	TRBJ2-7	TRBD2	many	CASSLTSGTGTYEQYF	TGCGCCAGCAGCTTGACTAGCGGGACCGGCACCTACGAGCAGTACTTC
TRBV12-3/TRBV12-4	TRBJ2-7	.	few	CASSFKHEQYF	TGTGCCAGCAGTTTTAAACACGAGCAGTACTTC
TRBV7-3	TRBJ2-1	TRBD2	.	CASSSTPGLAGVWYNEQFF	TGTGCCAGCAGCTCCACCCCGGGACTAGCGGGAGTGTGGTACAATGAGCAGTTCTTC
TRBV12-3/TRBV12-4	TRBJ1-1	.	.	CASSSMGNTEAFF	TGTGCCAGCAGCTCAATGGGGAACACTGAAGCTTTCTTT
TRBV9	TRBJ2-1	TRBD2	many	CASSALGLAGDEQFF	TGTGCCAGCAGCGCCCTAGGACTAGCGGGCGATGAGCAGTTCTTC
TRBV2	TRBJ2-2	TRBD1	few	CASSHPGGWPGELFF	TGTGCCAGCAGCCACCCAGGGGGCTGGCCCGGGGAGCTGTTTTTT
TRBV4-2	TRBJ1-1	.	.	CASSRTLTPGHLSMNTEAFF	TGTGCCAGCAGCCGGACGCTTACGCCGGGACACCTCTCGATGAACACTGAAGCTTTCTTT
TRBV4-1	TRBJ2-7	.	.	CASSQDFIYEQYF	TGCGCCAGCAGCCAAGATTTTATATACGAGCAGTACTTC
TRBV6-2/TRBV6-3	TRBJ2-3	TRBD2	few	CASSYPSLAGSTDTQYF	TGTGCCAGCAGTTATCCATCCCTAGCGGGGAGCACAGATACGCAGTATTTT
TRBV5-4	TRBJ2-7	.	.	CASTVTPGFYEQYF	TGTGCCAGCACAGTGACTCCGGGTTTCTACGAGCAGTACTTC
TRBV12-3/TRBV12-4	TRBJ2-5	TRBD2	few	CASTEAPLAGEETQYF	TGTGCCAGCACCGAGGCTCCACTAGCGGGAGAAGAGACCCAGTACTTC
TRBV20-1	TRBJ2-2	.	.	CSGRDHHTGELFF	TGCAGTGGCCGGGACCACCACACCGGGGAGCTGTTTTTT
TRBV4-1	TRBJ2-4	TRBD2	.	CASSLRPLASGNIQYF	TGCGCCAGCAGCCTTCGCCCACTAGCGTCAGGAAACATTCAGTACTTC
TRBV5-1	TRBJ1-2	.	few	CASSIQPLFSRSNYGYTF	TGCGCCAGCAGCATACAACCCCTATTCTCTAGATCTAACTATGGCTACACCTTC
TRBV7-6	TRBJ1-2	TRBD1	.	CASSHLLRDRGYNGYTF	TGTGCCAGCAGCCACTTACTCCGGGACAGGGGATACAATGGCTACACCTTC
TRBV29-1	TRBJ2-3	.	many	CSVGEVRTDTQYF	TGCAGCGTTGGGGAGGTTCGCACAGATACGCAGTATTTT
TRBV2	TRBJ2-2	.	.	CASGRSSRALTGELFF	TGTGCCAGCGGGCGGTCGAGCCGGGCCCTAACCGGGGAGCTGTTTTTT
TRBV7-9	TRBJ2-1	.	.	CASSHPPSLGGPTGFF	TGTGCCAGCAGCCACCCACCTAGCTTGGGAGGGCCGACAGGGTTCTTC
TRBV29-1	TRBJ2-5	.	many	CSVEGTRYETQYF	TGCAGCGTTGAGGGGACCCGGTACGAGACCCAGTACTTC
TRBV18	TRBJ1-1	.	.	CASSPADRNEAFF	TGTGCCAGCTCACCCGCTGACCGAAATGAAGCTTTCTTT